This T cell receptor beta chain was sequenced for a study of radiation and T cells in renal cell carcinoma. Generated by immunoSEQ multiplex PCR, the TCRdb table keeps only in-frame clones and is missing some. Of some 130,000 clones in the sample, roughly 77% are singletons; the top ten hold less than 2.5%. Time point noted: blood 2 weeks post-SBRT. The sample's treatment: 15 Gy SBRT to primary tumor, nephrectomy 4 weeks later. The germline V gene has CDR1 SGHNT and CDR2 YENEEA. This CDR3 spans 15 amino acids. V shed 5 bases and J 5 bases; nucleotides not matched to a gene: 9. The V call is TRBV11-3, the J call TRBJ2-5; 9 bases agree with TRBD1. This TCR came from a woman in her sixties or seventies with renal cell carcinoma. Sequenced material: blood, taken from a patient whose treatment included radiotherapy and nephrectomy. This chain's CDR3 is CASSPGDREWETQYF. The CDR3 coding sequence is TGTGCCAGCAGCCCCGGGGACAGGGAATGGGAGACCCAGTACTTC.